These T cell receptor beta chains were read from a single sample in a study of technical replicates of blood from four donors. Data came from immunoSEQ multiplex PCR; TCRdb stores just in-frame clones and leaves some out. The table includes tens of thousands of clones, 90% to 97% detected once. The sequenced material came from T cells isolated from PBMCs. These receptors were taken from a human donor in good health. Each CDR3 is given with its conserved first and last residue. A D gene is named only where the DNA matches it firmly. Clone size appears in some rows only: once, few, many, or a class for an expanded clone.

TRBV11-2	TRBJ1-1	.	14	.	CASSLDVGVTEAFF	TGTGCCAGCAGCTTAGATGTCGGGGTAACTGAAGCTTTCTTT
TRBV5-5	TRBJ1-1	.	12	.	CASSARGTEAFF	TGTGCCAGCAGCGCCAGGGGCACTGAAGCTTTCTTT
TRBV9	TRBJ2-3	.	15	TRBD2	CASSSTSGSADTQYF	TGTGCCAGCAGCTCTACTAGCGGGAGTGCAGATACGCAGTATTTT
TRBV19	TRBJ2-7	.	14	TRBD1	CASSIRDRAYEQYF	TGTGCCAGTAGTATCAGGGACAGGGCCTACGAGCAGTACTTC
TRBV7-2	TRBJ2-7	.	13	.	CASSLVGTYEQYF	TGTGCCAGCAGCTTAGTGGGCACCTACGAGCAGTACTTC
TRBV5-4	TRBJ2-3	.	14	.	CASSPSLLQDTQYF	TGTGCCAGCAGCCCTAGTCTCTTACAAGATACGCAGTATTTT
TRBV7-6	TRBJ1-1	.	12	.	CASSLSDTEAFF	TGTGCCAGCAGCCTCTCGGACACTGAAGCTTTCTTT
TRBV6-1	TRBJ2-3	.	16	.	CASSEGYGGLTDTQYF	TGTGCCAGCAGTGAAGGATACGGGGGTCTCACAGATACGCAGTATTTT
TRBV11-3	TRBJ2-7	.	14	TRBD2	CASSFSGLDYEQYF	TGTGCCAGCAGCTTTAGCGGGCTGGACTACGAGCAGTACTTC
TRBV7-2	TRBJ2-1	.	13	.	CASSYDGSLVQFF	TGTGCCAGCAGCTACGACGGGAGCCTAGTGCAGTTCTTC
TRBV6-1	TRBJ1-5	.	16	TRBD1	CASSEGSGQGNQPQHF	TGTGCCAGCAGTGAAGGGTCGGGACAGGGCAATCAGCCCCAGCATTTT
TRBV6-5	TRBJ1-1	.	11	.	CASTGLTRAFF	TGTGCCAGCACCGGACTGACCAGGGCTTTCTTT
TRBV9	TRBJ2-1	.	15	.	CASSVNGRELNEQFF	TGTGCCAGCAGCGTTAACGGGAGAGAGTTGAATGAGCAGTTCTTC
TRBV7-3	TRBJ2-3	.	16	TRBD2	CASSILAGGSTDTQYF	TGTGCCAGCAGCATACTAGCGGGAGGAAGCACAGATACGCAGTATTTT
TRBV6-4	TRBJ1-2	.	13	TRBD1	CASSPQGEDGYTF	TGTGCCAGCAGTCCCCAGGGGGAAGATGGCTACACCTTC
TRBV9	TRBJ1-1	.	12	.	CASSVGGSEAFF	TGTGCCAGCAGCGTGGGAGGGTCTGAAGCTTTCTTT
TRBV19	TRBJ1-2	.	14	TRBD1	CASSGPTGTYGYTF	TGTGCCAGTAGTGGGCCGACAGGGACTTATGGCTACACCTTC
TRBV2	TRBJ1-3	.	13	TRBD1	CASWGTGRNTIYF	TGCGCCAGCTGGGGGACAGGGAGAAACACCATATATTTT
TRBV28	TRBJ1-1	.	13	.	CASSRLGGAEAFF	TGTGCCAGCAGTCGACTGGGAGGGGCTGAAGCTTTCTTT
TRBV27	TRBJ1-2	.	18	.	CASSLYFGDGGSGYGYTF	.
TRBV7-8	TRBJ2-3	.	16	TRBD2	CASSELAPGSTDTQYF	TGTGCCAGCAGCGAACTAGCGCCCGGTAGCACAGATACGCAGTATTTT
TRBV7-3	TRBJ2-2	.	15	TRBD2	CASRLAGEVTGELFF	TGTGCCAGCCGCCTAGCGGGAGAGGTTACCGGGGAGCTGTTTTTT
TRBV5-1	TRBJ2-3	.	15	TRBD2	CASSLSGEGLDTQYF	TGCGCCAGCAGCTTGTCGGGGGAGGGCCTGGATACGCAGTATTTT
TRBV7-9	TRBJ2-1	.	18	TRBD1	CASSSRTGIPSGYNEQFF	TGTGCCAGCAGCTCTCGGACAGGGATCCCATCCGGCTACAATGAGCAGTTCTTC
TRBV7-2	TRBJ2-3	.	16	TRBD2	CASRDLTSGRTDTQYF	TGTGCCAGCAGAGACTTAACTAGCGGGAGAACAGATACGCAGTATTTT
TRBV6-5	TRBJ1-1	.	13	.	CASSKTLNTEAFF	TGTGCCAGCAGTAAAACACTGAACACTGAAGCTTTCTTT
TRBV11-2	TRBJ2-7	.	14	.	CASSLDLASYEQYF	TGTGCCAGCAGCTTAGATCTAGCCTCCTACGAGCAGTACTTC
TRBV7-9	TRBJ2-3	.	14	.	CASSSRGYTDTQYF	TGTGCCAGCAGCTCACGGGGTTACACAGATACGCAGTATTTT
TRBV19	TRBJ2-3	.	15	TRBD1	CASKDWTGDTDTQYF	TGTGCCAGTAAAGACTGGACAGGGGATACAGATACGCAGTATTTT
TRBV9	TRBJ2-2	few	14	.	CASSVDRPTGELFF	TGTGCCAGCAGCGTAGACAGACCGACCGGGGAGCTGTTTTTT
TRBV7-2	TRBJ2-2	.	19	.	CASSLTPSSGGAHTGELFF	TGTGCCAGCAGCTTAACCCCGAGTTCCGGGGGAGCGCACACCGGGGAGCTGTTTTTT
TRBV7-8	TRBJ2-2	.	12	.	CASSINTGELFF	TGTGCCAGCAGCATAAACACCGGGGAGCTGTTTTTT
TRBV4-1	TRBJ1-2	.	14	.	CASSQVPRTQGYTF	TGCGCCAGCAGCCAAGTCCCCCGGACACAAGGCTACACCTTC
TRBV6-1	TRBJ1-2	.	15	TRBD1	CASSEGTVWNYGYTF	TGTGCCAGCAGTGAGGGGACAGTCTGGAACTATGGCTACACCTTC
TRBV6-5	TRBJ1-2	once	13	TRBD1	CATSTGGGDGYTF	TGTGCCACCTCGACAGGGGGCGGAGATGGCTACACCTTC
TRBV6-1	TRBJ1-1	.	13	.	CASGAGPNTEAFF	TGTGCCAGCGGGGCCGGTCCGAACACTGAAGCTTTCTTT
TRBV10-3	TRBJ2-3	.	13	TRBD2	CAISWDYTDTQYF	TGTGCCATCAGCTGGGACTACACAGATACGCAGTATTTT
TRBV7-8	TRBJ2-2	.	14	TRBD1	CASSFRGGPGELFF	TGTGCCAGCAGCTTCCGAGGGGGCCCCGGGGAGCTGTTTTTT
TRBV19	TRBJ1-1	.	14	TRBD1	CASSIRQGNTEAFF	TGTGCCAGTAGTATACGACAGGGGAACACTGAAGCTTTCTTT
TRBV7-2	TRBJ2-7	.	15	TRBD1	CASSFRQGRVYEQYF	TGTGCCAGCAGCTTCAGACAGGGGAGAGTCTACGAGCAGTACTTC
TRBV7-9	TRBJ2-5	.	14	.	CASSSNRGGETQYF	TGTGCCAGCAGCAGTAACAGGGGAGGAGAGACCCAGTACTTC
TRBV4-3	TRBJ1-1	.	13	.	CASSPRGAYEAFF	TGCGCCAGCAGCCCCAGGGGTGCTTATGAAGCTTTCTTT
TRBV21-1	TRBJ1-5	.	14	.	CASRKNRAGQPQHF	TGTGCCAGCAGGAAGAACAGGGCCGGGCAGCCCCAGCATTTT
TRBV2	TRBJ2-7	.	13	.	CASSTGNTYEQYF	TGTGCCAGCAGTACAGGGAACACCTACGAGCAGTACTTC
TRBV6-6	TRBJ1-2	.	14	.	CASSLAGANYGYTF	TGTGCCAGCAGTTTGGCAGGGGCCAACTATGGCTACACCTTC
TRBV19	TRBJ2-7	.	16	TRBD2	CASSISSAGGTYEQYF	TGTGCCAGTAGTATTAGCAGCGCGGGAGGTACCTACGAGCAGTACTTC
TRBV7-8	TRBJ2-7	.	14	TRBD2	CASSRSGMTGEQYF	TGTGCCAGCAGCCGAAGCGGGATGACGGGCGAGCAGTACTTC
TRBV6-1	TRBJ1-5	.	14	.	CASSDRGINQPQHF	TGTGCCAGCAGTGACCGGGGGATTAATCAGCCCCAGCATTTT
TRBV2	TRBJ2-2	.	12	.	CASKIRAGELFF	TGTGCCAGCAAGATCCGGGCCGGGGAGCTGTTTTTT
TRBV11-2	TRBJ2-7	once	15	TRBD1	CASSLSQGFAYEQYF	TGTGCCAGCAGCTTATCACAGGGGTTCGCCTACGAGCAGTACTTC
TRBV19	TRBJ1-1	.	14	TRBD1	CASSPTVETGGAFF	TGTGCCAGTAGTCCCACCGTTGAGACAGGGGGAGCTTTCTTT
TRBV10-1	TRBJ2-1	few	15	TRBD2	CASSAGEGSYNEQFF	TGCGCCAGCAGCGCTGGGGAGGGGTCCTACAATGAGCAGTTCTTC
TRBV7-9	TRBJ1-4	.	14	.	CASSRMDSHEKLFF	TGTGCCAGCAGCCGTATGGACTCCCATGAAAAACTGTTTTTT